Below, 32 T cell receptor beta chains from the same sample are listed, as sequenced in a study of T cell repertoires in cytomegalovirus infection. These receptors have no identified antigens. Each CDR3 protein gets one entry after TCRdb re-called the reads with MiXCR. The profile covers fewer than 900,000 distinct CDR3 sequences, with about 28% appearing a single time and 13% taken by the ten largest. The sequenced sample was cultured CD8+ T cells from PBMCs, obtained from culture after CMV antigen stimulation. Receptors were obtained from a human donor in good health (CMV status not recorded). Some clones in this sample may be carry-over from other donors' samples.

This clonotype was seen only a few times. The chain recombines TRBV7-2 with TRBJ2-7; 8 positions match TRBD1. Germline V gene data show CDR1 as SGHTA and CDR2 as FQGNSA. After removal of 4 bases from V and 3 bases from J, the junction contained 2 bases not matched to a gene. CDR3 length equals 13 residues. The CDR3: CASSWGQDYEQYF. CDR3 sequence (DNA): TGTGCCAGCAGCTGGGGACAGGACTACGAGCAGTACTTC.

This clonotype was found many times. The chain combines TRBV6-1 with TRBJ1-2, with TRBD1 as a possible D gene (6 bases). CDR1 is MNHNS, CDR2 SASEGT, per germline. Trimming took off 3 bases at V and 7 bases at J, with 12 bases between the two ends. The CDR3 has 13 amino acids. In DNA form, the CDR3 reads TGTGCCAGCAGTGAGCAGGGGACCCTTGGCTACACCTTC. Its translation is CASSEQGTLGYTF.

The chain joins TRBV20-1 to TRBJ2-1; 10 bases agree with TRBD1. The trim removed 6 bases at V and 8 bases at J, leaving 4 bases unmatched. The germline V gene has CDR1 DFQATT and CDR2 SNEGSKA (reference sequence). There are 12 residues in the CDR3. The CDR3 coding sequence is TGCAGTGCCCTGGACAGGGGGGATGAGCAGTTCTTC. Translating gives CSALDRGDEQFF.

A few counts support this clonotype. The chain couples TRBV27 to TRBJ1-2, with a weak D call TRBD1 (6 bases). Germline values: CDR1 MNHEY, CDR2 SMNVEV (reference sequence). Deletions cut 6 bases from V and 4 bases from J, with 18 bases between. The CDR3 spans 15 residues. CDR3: CASSVTGGAGYGYTF. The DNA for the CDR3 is TGTGCCAGCAGCGTCACGGGGGGCGCGGGCTATGGCTACACCTTC.

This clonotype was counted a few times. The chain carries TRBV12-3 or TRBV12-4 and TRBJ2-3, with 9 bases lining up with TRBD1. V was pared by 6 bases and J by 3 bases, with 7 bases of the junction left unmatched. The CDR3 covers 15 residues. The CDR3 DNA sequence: TGTGCCAGCAGACGGGACAGGGATTTTACAGATACGCAGTATTTT. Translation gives CASRRDRDFTDTQYF.

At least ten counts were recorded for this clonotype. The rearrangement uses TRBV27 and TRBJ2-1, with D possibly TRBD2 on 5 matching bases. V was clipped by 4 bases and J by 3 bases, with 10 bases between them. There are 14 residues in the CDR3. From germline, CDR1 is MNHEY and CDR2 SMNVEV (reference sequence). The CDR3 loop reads CASSYRAVYNEQFF. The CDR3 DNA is TGTGCCAGCAGTTACCGAGCGGTCTACAATGAGCAGTTCTTC.

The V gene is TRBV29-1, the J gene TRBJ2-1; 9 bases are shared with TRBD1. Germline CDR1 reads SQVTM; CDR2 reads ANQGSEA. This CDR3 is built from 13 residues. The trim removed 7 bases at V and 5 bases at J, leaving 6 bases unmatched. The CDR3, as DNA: TGCAGCGGCCGGGACAGGGTGCACAATGAGCAGTTCTTC. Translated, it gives CSGRDRVHNEQFF.

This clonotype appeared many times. CDR3 in amino acids: CASSPSRGKTEAFF. The DNA for the CDR3 is TGTGCCAGCAGCCCCAGCAGGGGGAAGACTGAAGCTTTCTTT. The rearrangement links TRBV7-2 to TRBJ1-1; 7 bases are a match to TRBD1. V lost 5 bases to trimming and J lost 5 bases; unmatched junction nucleotides: 8. CDR1 is SGHTA and CDR2 is FQGNSA in the germline V gene. The CDR3 sequence is 14 residues long.

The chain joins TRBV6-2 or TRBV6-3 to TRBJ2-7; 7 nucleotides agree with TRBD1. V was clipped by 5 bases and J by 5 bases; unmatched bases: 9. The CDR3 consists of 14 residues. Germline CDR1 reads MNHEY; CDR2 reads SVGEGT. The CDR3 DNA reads TGTGCCAGCAGTCACACGTACAGGGGTGACGAGCAGTACGTC. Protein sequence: CASSHTYRGDEQYV.

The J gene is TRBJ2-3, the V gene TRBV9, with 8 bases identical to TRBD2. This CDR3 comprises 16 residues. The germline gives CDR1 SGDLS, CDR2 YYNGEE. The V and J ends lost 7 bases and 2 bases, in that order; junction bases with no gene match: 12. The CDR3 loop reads CASSVRAGGPTDTQYF. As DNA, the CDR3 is TGTGCCAGCTCCGTGCGGGCGGGGGGACCCACAGATACGCAGTATTTT. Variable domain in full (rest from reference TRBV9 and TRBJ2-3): DSGVTQTPKHLITATGQRVTLRCSPRSGDLSVYWYQQSLDQGLQFLIQYYNGEERAKGNILERFSAQQFPDLHSELNLSSLELGDSALYFCASSVRAGGPTDTQYFGPGTRLTVL.

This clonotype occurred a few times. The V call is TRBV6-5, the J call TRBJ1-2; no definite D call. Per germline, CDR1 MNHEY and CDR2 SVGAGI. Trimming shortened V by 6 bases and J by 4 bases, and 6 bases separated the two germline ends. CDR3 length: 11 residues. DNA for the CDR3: TGTGCCAGCAGGGTGGGCTATGGCTACACCTTC. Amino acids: CASRVGYGYTF.

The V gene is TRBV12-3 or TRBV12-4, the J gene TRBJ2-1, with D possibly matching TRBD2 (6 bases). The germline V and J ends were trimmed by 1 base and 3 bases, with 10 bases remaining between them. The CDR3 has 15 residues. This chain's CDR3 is CASSLGGDFYNEQFF. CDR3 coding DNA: TGTGCCAGCAGTTTAGGCGGGGATTTCTACAATGAGCAGTTCTTC.

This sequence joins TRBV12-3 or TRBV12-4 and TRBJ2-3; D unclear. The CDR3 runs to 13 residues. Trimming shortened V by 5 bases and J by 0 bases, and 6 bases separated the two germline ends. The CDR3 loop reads CASSESSTDTQYF. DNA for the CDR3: TGTGCCAGCAGTGAGAGCAGCACAGATACGCAGTATTTT.

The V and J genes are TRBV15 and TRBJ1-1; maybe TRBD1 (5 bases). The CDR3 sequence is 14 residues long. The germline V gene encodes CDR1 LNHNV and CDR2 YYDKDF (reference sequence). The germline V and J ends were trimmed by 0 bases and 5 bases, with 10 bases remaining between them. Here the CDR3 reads CATSRERRGTEAFF. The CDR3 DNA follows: TGTGCCACCAGCAGAGAGAGGAGGGGAACTGAAGCTTTCTTT.

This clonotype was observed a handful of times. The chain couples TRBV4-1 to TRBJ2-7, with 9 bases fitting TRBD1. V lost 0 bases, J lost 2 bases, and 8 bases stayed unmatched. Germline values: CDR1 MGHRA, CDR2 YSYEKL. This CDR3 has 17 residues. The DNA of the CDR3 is TGCGCCAGCAGCCAAGAGGCGGCTGGGGACAGGGCCTACGAGCAGTACGTC. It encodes CASSQEAAGDRAYEQYV.

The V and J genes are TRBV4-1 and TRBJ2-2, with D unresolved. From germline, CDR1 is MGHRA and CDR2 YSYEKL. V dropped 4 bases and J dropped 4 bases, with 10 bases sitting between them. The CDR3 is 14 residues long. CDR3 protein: CASSRNYPTGELFF. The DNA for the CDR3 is TGCGCCAGCAGCCGAAATTATCCCACCGGGGAGCTGTTTTTT.

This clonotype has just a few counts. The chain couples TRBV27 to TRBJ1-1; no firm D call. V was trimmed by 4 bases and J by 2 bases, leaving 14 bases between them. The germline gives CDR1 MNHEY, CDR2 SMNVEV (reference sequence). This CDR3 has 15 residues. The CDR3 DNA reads TGTGCCAGCAGTTCTCTTGGCGTTGGTAACACTGAAGCTTTCTTT. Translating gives CASSSLGVGNTEAFF.

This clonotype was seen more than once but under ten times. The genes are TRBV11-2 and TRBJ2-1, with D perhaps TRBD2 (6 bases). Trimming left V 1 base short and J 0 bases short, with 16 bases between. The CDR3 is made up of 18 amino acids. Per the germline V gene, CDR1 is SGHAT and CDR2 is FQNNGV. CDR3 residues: CASSLGIGTAGSYNEQFF. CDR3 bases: TGTGCCAGCAGCTTAGGCATTGGGACTGCAGGCTCCTACAATGAGCAGTTCTTC.

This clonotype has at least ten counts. For the CDR3, the DNA is TGTGCCAGCAGCTTAGCGGGCTATCGTGAGCAGTACGTC. Translation: CASSLAGYREQYV. V gene TRBV7-9 combines with J gene TRBJ2-7, with no clear D. Trimming took 0 bases from V and 7 from J, leaving 10 bases between them. This CDR3 has 13 residues. Germline values: CDR1 SEHNR, CDR2 FQNEAQ (reference sequence).

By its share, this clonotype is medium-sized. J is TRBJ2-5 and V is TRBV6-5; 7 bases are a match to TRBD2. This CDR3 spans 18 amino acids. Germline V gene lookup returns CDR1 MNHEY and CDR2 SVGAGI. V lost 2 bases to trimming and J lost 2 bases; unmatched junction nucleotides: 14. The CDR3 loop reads CASSYLGGSGVIQETQYF. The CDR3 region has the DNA TGTGCCAGCAGTTACCTCGGAGGAAGCGGGGTTATACAAGAGACCCAGTACTTC.

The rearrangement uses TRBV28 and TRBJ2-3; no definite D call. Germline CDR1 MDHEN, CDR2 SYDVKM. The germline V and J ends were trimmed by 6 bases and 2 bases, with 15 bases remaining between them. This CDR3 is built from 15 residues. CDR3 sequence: CASRTPGSYTDTQYF. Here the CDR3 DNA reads TGTGCCAGCAGAACCCCGGGCTCATACACAGATACGCAGTATTTT. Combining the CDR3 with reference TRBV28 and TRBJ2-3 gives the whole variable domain DVKVTQSSRYLVKRTGEKVFLECVQDMDHENMFWYRQDPGLGLRLIYFSYDVKMKEKGDIPEGYSVSREKKERFSLILESASTNQTSMYLCASRTPGSYTDTQYFGPGTRLTVL.

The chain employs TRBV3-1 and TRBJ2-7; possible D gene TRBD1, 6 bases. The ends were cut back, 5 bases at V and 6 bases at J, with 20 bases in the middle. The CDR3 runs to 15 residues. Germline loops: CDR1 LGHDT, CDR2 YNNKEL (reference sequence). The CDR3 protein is CASSVQPLTGIEQYF. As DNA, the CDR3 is TGTGCCAGCAGCGTACAGCCTTTAACAGGGATCGAGCAGTACTTC.

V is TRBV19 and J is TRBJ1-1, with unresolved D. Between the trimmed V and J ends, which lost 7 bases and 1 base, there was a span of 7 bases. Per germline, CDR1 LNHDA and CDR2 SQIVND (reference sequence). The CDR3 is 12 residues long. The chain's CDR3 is CASTPSNTEAFF. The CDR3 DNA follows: TGTGCCAGTACCCCCTCGAACACTGAAGCTTTCTTT.

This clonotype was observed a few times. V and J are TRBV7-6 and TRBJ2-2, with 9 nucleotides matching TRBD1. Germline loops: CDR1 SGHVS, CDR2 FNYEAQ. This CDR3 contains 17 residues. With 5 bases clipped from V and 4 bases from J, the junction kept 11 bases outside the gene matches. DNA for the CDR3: TGTGCCAGCAGCCGGCGGCCCCCGGGACAGGGCACCGGGGAGCTGTTTTTT. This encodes CASSRRPPGQGTGELFF. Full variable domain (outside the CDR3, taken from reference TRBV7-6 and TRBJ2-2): GAGVSQSPRYKVTKRGQDVALRCDPISGHVSLYWYRQALGQGPEFLTYFNYEAQQDKSGLPNDRFSAERPEGSISTLTIQRTEQRDSAMYRCASSRRPPGQGTGELFFGEGSRLTVL.

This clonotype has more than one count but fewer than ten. The CDR3 DNA sequence: TGTGCCAGTAGTGCAACTAGCGGGGGGCATTCATACAATGAGCAGTTCTTC. Protein: CASSATSGGHSYNEQFF. This chain joins TRBV19 and TRBJ2-1, with 12 bases fitting TRBD2. The germline V gene encodes CDR1 LNHDA and CDR2 SQIVND (reference sequence). The CDR3 length is 17 residues. Trimming took 5 bases from V and 4 from J; bases not matched to a gene: 9.

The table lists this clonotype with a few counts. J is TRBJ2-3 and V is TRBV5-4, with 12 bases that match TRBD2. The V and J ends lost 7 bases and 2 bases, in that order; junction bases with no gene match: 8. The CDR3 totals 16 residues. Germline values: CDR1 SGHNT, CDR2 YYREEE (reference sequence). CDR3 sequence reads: CASQPWTSGDTDTQYF. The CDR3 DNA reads TGTGCCAGCCAACCTTGGACTAGCGGGGACACAGATACGCAGTATTTT.

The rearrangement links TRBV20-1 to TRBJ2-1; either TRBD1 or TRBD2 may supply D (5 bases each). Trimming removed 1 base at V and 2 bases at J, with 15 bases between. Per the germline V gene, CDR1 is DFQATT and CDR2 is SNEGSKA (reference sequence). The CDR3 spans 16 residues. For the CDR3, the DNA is TGCAGTGCTAGAGGGGGGAGAGGAGTTACCTACAATGAGCAGTTCTTC. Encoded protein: CSARGGRGVTYNEQFF.

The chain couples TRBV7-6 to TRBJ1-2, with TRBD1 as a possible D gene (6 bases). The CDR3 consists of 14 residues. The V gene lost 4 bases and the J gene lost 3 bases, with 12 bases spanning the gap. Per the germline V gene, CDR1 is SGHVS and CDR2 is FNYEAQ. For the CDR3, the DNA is TGTGCCAGCAGCTCCAAGGGGGGAGACTATGGCTACACCTTC. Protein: CASSSKGGDYGYTF.

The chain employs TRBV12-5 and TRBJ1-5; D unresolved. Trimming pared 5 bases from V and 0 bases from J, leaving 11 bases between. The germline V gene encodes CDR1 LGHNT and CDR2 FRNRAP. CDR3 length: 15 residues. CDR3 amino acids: CASGTTVNSNQPQHF. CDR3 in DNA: TGTGCTAGTGGTACCACAGTGAATAGCAATCAGCCCCAGCATTTT.

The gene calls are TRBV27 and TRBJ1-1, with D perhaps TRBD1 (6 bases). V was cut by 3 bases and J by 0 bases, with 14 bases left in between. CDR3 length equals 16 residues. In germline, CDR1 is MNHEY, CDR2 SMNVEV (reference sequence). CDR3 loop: CASSFGGGRVNTEAFF. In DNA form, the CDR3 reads TGTGCCAGCAGTTTTGGGGGGGGGCGCGTGAACACTGAAGCTTTCTTT.

The CDR3 loop reads CASSLRGHPRYF. CDR3 DNA sequence: TGTGCCAGCAGCTTGAGGGGACACCCCAGGTATTTT. V and J are TRBV5-8 and TRBJ2-3; D possibly corresponds to TRBD1 (6 bases). The CDR3 has 12 amino acids. Germline CDR1 and CDR2: SGHTS and YDEGEE. Trimming left V 1 base short and J 14 bases short, with 14 bases between.

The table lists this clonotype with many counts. The CDR3 sequence: CASRVVGLEPQHF. CDR3 sequence (DNA): TGTGCCAGCAGAGTTGTCGGCTTGGAACCCCAGCATTTT. The chain joins TRBV28 to TRBJ1-5; D is ambiguous. CDR1 MDHEN and CDR2 SYDVKM come from the germline V gene. Trimming cost V 6 bases and J 10 bases, with 16 bases left between them. CDR3 length equals 13 residues.